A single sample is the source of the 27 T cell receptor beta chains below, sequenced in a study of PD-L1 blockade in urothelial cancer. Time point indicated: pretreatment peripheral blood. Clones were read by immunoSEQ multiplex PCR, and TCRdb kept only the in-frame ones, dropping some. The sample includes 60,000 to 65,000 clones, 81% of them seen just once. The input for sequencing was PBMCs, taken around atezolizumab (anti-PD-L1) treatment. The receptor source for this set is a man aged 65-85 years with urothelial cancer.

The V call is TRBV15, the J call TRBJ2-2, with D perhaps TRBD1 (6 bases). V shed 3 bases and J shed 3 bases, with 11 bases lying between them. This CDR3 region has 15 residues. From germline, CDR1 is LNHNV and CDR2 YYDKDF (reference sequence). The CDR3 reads CATSRGDTYTGELFF. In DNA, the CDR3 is TGTGCCACCAGCAGGGGGGACACTTACACCGGGGAGCTGTTTTTT.

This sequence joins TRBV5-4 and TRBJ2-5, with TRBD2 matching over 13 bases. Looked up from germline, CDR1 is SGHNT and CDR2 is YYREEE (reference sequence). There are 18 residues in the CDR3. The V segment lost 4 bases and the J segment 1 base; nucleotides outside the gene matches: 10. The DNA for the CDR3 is TGTGCCAGCAGCCCGGGACTAGCGGGGCCGGCCCCCCAAGAGACCCAGTACTTC. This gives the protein CASSPGLAGPAPQETQYF.

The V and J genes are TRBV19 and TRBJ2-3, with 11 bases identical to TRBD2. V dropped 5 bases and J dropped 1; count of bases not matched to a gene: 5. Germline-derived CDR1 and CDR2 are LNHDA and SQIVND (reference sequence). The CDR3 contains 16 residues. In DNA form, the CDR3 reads TGTGCCAGTAGTGTCCGGACTAGCGGGCGCACAGATACGCAGTATTTT. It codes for CASSVRTSGRTDTQYF. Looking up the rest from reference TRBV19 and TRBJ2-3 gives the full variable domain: DGGITQSPKYLFRKEGQNVTLSCEQNLNHDAMYWYRQDPGQGLRLIYYSQIVNDFQKGDIAEGYSVSREKKESFPLTVTSAQKNPTAFYLCASSVRTSGRTDTQYFGPGTRLTVL.

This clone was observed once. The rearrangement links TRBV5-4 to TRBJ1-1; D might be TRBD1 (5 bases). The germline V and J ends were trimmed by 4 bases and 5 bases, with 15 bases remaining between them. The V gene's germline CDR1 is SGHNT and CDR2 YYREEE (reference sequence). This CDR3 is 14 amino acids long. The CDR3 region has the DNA TGTGCCAGCAGCCGCCTCACGGGGGAGACTGAAGCTTTCTTT. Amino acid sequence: CASSRLTGETEAFF.

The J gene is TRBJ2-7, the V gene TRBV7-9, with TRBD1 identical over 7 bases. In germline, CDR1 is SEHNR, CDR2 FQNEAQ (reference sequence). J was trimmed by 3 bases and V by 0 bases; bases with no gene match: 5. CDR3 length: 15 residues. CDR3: CASSLAETGIYEQYF. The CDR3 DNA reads TGTGCCAGCAGCTTAGCCGAGACAGGGATCTACGAGCAGTACTTC.

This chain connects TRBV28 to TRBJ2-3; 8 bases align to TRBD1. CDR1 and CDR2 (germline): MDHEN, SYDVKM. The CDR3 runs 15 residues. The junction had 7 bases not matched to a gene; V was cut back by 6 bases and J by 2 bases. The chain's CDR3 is CASSHSDRVTDTQYF. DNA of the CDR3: TGTGCCAGCAGCCACTCGGACAGGGTCACAGATACGCAGTATTTT. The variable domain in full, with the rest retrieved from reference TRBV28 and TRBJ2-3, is DVKVTQSSRYLVKRTGEKVFLECVQDMDHENMFWYRQDPGLGLRLIYFSYDVKMKEKGDIPEGYSVSREKKERFSLILESASTNQTSMYLCASSHSDRVTDTQYFGPGTRLTVL.

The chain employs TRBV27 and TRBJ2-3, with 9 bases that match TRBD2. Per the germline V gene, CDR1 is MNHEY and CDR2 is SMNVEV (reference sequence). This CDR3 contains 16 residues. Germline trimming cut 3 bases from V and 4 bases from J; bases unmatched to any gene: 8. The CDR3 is CASSLGGRAEADTQYF. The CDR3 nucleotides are TGTGCCAGCAGTTTGGGCGGGAGGGCCGAAGCAGATACGCAGTATTTT.

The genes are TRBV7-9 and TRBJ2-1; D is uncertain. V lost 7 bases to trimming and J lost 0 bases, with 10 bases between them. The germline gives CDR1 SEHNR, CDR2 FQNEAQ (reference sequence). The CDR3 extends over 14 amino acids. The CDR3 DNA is TGTGCCAGCACCCCTGAGGCCTCCTACAATGAGCAGTTCTTC. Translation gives CASTPEASYNEQFF.

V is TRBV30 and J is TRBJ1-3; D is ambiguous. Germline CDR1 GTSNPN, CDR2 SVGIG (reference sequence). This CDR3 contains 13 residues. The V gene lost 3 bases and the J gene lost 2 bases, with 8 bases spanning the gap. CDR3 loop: CAWSRGTGNTIYF. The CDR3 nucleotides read TGTGCCTGGAGCCGAGGGACTGGAAACACCATATATTTT. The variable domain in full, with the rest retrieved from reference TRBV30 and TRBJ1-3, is SQTIHQWPATLVQPVGSPLSLECTVEGTSNPNLYWYRQAAGRGLQLLFYSVGIGQISSEVPQNLSASRPQDRQFILSSKKLLLSDSGFYLCAWSRGTGNTIYFGEGSWLTVV.

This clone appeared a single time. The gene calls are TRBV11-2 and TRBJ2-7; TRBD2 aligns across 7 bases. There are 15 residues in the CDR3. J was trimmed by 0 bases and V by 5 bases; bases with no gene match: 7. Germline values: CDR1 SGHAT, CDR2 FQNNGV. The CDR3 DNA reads TGTGCCAGCAGCCCTGGACTAGGGCCCTCCTACGAGCAGTACTTC. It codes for CASSPGLGPSYEQYF.

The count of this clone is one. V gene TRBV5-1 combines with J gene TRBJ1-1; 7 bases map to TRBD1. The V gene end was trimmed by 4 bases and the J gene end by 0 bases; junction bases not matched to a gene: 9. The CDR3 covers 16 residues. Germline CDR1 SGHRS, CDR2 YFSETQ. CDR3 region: CASSVSTGSMNTEAFF. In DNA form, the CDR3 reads TGCGCCAGCAGCGTATCGACAGGGTCGATGAACACTGAAGCTTTCTTT.

This chain's CDR3 is CASSLGGQGTDTQYF. The DNA of the CDR3 is TGTGCCAGCAGCTTAGGAGGACAAGGCACAGATACGCAGTATTTT. The gene calls are TRBV11-3 and TRBJ2-3, with D possibly matching TRBD1 (5 bases). V shed 1 base and J shed 1 base, with 9 bases lying between them. The CDR3 has 15 amino acids. The germline V gene encodes CDR1 SGHNT and CDR2 YENEEA.

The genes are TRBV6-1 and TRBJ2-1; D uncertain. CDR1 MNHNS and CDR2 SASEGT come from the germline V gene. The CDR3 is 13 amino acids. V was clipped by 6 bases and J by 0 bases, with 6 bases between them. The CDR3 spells CASSESSYNEQFF. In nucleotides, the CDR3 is TGTGCCAGCAGCGAGAGCTCCTACAATGAGCAGTTCTTC.

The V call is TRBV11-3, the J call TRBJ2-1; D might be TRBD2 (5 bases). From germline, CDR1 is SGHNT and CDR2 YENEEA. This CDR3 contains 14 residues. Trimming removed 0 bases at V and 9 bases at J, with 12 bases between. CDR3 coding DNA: TGTGCCAGCAGCTTAGATGGAGGAGACTTTGAGCAGTTCTTC. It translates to CASSLDGGDFEQFF.

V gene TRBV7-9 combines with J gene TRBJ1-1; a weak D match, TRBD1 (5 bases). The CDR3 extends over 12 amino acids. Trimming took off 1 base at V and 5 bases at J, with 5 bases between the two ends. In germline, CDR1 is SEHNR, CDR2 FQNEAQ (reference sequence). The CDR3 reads CASSLDRTEAFF. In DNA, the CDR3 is TGTGCCAGCAGCTTAGACAGGACTGAAGCTTTCTTT.

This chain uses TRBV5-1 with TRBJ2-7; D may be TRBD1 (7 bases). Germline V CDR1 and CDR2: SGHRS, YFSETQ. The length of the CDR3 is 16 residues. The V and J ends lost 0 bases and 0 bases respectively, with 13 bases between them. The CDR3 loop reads CASSLDQGGSSYEQYF. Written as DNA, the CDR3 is TGCGCCAGCAGCTTGGATCAGGGGGGTAGCTCCTACGAGCAGTACTTC.

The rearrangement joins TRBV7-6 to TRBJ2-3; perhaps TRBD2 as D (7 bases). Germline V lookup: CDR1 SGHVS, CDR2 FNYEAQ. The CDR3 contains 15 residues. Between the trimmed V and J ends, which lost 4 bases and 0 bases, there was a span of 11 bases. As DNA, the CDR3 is TGTGCCAGCAGCTGGGGGGGGGCAAGCACAGATACGCAGTATTTT. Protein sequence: CASSWGGASTDTQYF.

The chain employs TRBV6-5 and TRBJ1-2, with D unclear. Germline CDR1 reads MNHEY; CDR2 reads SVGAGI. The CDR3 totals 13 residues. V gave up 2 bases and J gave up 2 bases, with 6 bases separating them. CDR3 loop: CASSYQQNYGYTF. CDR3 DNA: TGTGCCAGCAGTTACCAACAGAACTATGGCTACACCTTC.

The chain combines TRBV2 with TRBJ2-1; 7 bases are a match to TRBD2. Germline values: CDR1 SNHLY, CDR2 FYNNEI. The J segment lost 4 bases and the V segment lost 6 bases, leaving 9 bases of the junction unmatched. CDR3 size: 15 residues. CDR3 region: CASRGPPGGYNEQFF. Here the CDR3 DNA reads TGTGCCAGCAGAGGACCTCCGGGAGGATACAATGAGCAGTTCTTC.

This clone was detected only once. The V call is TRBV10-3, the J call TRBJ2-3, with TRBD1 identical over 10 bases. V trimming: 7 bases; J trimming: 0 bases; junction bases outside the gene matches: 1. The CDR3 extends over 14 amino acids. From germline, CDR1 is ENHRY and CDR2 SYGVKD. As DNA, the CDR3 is TGTGCCATCAAGGGACAGGGGAGCACAGATACGCAGTATTTT. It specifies CAIKGQGSTDTQYF.

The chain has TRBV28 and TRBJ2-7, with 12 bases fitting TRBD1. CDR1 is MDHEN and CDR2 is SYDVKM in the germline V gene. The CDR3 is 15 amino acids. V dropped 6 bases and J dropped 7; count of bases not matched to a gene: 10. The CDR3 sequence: CASSSAGQGAWEQYF. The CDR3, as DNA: TGTGCCAGCAGCTCCGCGGGACAGGGGGCCTGGGAGCAGTACTTC.

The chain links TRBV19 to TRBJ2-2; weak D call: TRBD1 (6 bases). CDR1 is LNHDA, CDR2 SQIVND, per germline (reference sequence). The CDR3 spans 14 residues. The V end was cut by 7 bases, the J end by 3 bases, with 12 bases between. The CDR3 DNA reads TGTGCCAGTAATAGGGACACCTACACCGGGGAGCTGTTTTTT. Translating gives CASNRDTYTGELFF. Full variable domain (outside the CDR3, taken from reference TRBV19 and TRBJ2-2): DGGITQSPKYLFRKEGQNVTLSCEQNLNHDAMYWYRQDPGQGLRLIYYSQIVNDFQKGDIAEGYSVSREKKESFPLTVTSAQKNPTAFYLCASNRDTYTGELFFGEGSRLTVL.

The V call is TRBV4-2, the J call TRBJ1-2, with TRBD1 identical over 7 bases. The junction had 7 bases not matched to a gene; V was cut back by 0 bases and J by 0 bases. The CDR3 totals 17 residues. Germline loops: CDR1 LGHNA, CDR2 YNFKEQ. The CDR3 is CASSQEAGTATNYGYTF. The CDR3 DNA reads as TGTGCCAGCAGCCAAGAAGCCGGGACAGCAACTAACTATGGCTACACCTTC.

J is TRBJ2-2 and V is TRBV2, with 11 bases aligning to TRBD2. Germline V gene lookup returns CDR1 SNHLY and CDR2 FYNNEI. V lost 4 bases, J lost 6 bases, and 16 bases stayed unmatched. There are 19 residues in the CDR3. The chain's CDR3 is CASSGGMTVLAGESGELFF. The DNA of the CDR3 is TGTGCCAGCAGTGGGGGGATGACAGTACTAGCGGGAGAGTCCGGGGAGCTGTTTTTT. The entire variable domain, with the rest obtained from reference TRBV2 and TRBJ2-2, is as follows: EPEVTQTPSHQVTQMGQEVILRCVPISNHLYFYWYRQILGQKVEFLVSFYNNEISEKSEIFDDQFSVERPDGSNFTLKIRSTKLEDSAMYFCASSGGMTVLAGESGELFFGEGSRLTVL.

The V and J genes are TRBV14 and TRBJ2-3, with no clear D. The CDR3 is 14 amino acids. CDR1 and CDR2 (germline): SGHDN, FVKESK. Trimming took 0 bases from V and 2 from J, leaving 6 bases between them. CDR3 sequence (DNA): TGTGCCAGCAGCCAAGATATGTCCACAGATACGCAGTATTTT. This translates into CASSQDMSTDTQYF.

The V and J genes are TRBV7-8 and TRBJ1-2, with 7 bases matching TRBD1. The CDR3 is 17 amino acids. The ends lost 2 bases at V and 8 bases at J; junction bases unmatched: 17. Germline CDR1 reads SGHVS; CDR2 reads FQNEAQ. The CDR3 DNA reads TGTGCCAGCAGCTTAAGTGTCGGGACAGCCACCACCGGGGGCTACACCTTC. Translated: CASSLSVGTATTGGYTF.

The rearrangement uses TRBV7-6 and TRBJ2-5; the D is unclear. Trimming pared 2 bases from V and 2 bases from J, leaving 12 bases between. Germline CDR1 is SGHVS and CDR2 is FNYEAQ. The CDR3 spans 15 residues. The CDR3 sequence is CASSLSLRRQETQYF. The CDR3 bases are TGTGCCAGCAGCTTAAGCCTCAGGCGACAAGAGACCCAGTACTTC.